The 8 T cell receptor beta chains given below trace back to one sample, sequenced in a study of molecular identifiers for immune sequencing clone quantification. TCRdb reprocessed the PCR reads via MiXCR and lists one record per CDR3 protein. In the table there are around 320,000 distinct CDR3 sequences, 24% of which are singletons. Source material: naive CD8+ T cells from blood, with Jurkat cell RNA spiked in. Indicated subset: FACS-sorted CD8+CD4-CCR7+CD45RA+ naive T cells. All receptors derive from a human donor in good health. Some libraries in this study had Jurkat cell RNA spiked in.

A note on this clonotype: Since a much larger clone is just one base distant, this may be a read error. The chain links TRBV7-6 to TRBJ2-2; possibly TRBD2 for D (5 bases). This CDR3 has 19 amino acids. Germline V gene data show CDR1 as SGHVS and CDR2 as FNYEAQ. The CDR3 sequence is CDSSPEVFGVPGNTGELFF. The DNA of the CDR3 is TGTGACAGCAGCCCCGAGGTCTTCGGGGTACCAGGGAACACCGGGGAGCTGTTTTTT.

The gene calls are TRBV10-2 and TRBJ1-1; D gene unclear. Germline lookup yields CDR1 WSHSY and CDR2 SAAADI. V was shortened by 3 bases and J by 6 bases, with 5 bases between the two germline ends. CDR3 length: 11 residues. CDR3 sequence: CASSDGAEAFF. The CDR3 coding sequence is TGCGCCAGCAGTGATGGGGCTGAAGCTTTCTTT.

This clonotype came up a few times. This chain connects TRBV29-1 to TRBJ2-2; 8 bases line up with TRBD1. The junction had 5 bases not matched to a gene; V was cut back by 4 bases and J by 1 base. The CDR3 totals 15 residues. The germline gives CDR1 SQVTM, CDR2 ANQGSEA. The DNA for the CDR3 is TGCAGCGTTGTTGGACAGGGACAGAACACCGGGGAGCTGTTTTTT. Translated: CSVVGQGQNTGELFF.

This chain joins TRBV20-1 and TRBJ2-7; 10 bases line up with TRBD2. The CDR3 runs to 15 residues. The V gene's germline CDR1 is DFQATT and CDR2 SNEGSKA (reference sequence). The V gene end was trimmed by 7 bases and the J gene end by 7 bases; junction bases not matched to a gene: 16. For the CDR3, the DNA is TGCAGTGTTAGGGGGGGGACTAGCGTGATCCGAGAGCAGTACTTC. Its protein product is CSVRGGTSVIREQYF.

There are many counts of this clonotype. The CDR3 protein is CASSPIDRTNEKLFF. CDR3 in DNA: TGTGCCAGCAGCCCAATTGACAGGACCAATGAAAAACTGTTTTTT. The J gene is TRBJ1-4, the V gene TRBV7-9, with D possibly being TRBD1 (6 bases). V lost 5 bases and J 5 bases, leaving 15 bases between the germline ends. This CDR3 has 15 amino acids. CDR1 and CDR2 from the germline V gene are SEHNR and FQNEAQ (reference sequence).

The DNA of the CDR3 is TGTGCCACCAGCGGGGGGAGTCGGGAGCCAGTGACAGATACGCAGTATTTT. It is translated as CATSGGSREPVTDTQYF. The chain links TRBV15 to TRBJ2-3, with TRBD2 as a possible D gene (6 bases). The CDR3 loop spans 17 amino acids. Germline lookup yields CDR1 LNHNV and CDR2 YYDKDF (reference sequence). Trimming pared 5 bases from V and 3 bases from J, leaving 21 bases between. Supplemented by reference TRBV15 and TRBJ2-3, the full variable domain reads DAMVIQNPRYQVTQFGKPVTLSCSQTLNHNVMYWYQQKSSQAPKLLFHYYDKDFNNEADTPDNFQSRRPNTSFCFLDIRSPGLGDTAMYLCATSGGSREPVTDTQYFGPGTRLTVL.

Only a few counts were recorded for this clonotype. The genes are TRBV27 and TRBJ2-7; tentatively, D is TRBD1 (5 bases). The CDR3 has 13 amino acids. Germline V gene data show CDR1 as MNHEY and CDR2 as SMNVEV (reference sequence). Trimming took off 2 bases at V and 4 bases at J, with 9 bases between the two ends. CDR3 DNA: TGTGCCAGCAGTTTAGGGGCTGTATACGAGCAGTACTTC. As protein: CASSLGAVYEQYF.

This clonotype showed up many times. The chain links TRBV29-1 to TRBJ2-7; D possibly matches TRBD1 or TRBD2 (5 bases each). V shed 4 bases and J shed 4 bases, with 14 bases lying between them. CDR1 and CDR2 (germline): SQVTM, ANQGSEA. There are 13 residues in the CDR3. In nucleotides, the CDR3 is TGCAGCGTTGCCGGGACCGCATTTTACGAGCAGTACTTC. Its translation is CSVAGTAFYEQYF.